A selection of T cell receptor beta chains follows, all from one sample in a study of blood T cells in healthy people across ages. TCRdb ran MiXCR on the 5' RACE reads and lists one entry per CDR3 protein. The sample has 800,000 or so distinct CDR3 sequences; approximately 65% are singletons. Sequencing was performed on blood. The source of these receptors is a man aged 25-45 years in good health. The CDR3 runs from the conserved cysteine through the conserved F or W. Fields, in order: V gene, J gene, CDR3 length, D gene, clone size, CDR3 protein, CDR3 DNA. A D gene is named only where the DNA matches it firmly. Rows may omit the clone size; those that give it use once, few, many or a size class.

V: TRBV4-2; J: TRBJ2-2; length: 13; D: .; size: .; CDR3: CTSSQRGAGELFF; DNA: TGTACCAGCAGCCAACGCGGGGCCGGGGAGCTGTTTTTT
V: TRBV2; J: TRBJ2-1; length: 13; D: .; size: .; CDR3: CASSGEQTNEQFF; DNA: TGTGCCAGCAGTGGGGAACAAACCAATGAGCAGTTCTTC
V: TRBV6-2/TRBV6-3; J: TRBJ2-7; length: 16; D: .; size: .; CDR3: CASSSPYINGDYEQYF; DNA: TGTGCCAGCAGTTCCCCCTACATAAACGGAGACTACGAGCAGTACTTC
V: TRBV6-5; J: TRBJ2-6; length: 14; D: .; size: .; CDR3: CASSLRVGANVLTF; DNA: TGTGCCAGCAGTCTCAGGGTGGGGGCCAACGTCCTGACTTTC
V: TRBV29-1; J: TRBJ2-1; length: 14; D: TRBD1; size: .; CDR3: CSVVGQGAHNEQFF; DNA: TGCAGCGTTGTCGGGCAGGGGGCCCACAATGAGCAGTTCTTC
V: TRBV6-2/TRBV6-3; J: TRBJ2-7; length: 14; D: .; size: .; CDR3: CASRQPDIPYEQYF; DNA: TGTGCCAGCAGACAACCTGACATCCCCTACGAGCAGTACTTC
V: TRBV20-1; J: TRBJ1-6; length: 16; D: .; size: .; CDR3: CSARSGGWDPNSPLHF; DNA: TGCAGTGCTAGATCTGGGGGATGGGACCCTAATTCACCCCTCCACTTT
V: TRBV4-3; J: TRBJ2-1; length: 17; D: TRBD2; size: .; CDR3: CASSQAWRGGHYNEQFF; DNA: TGCGCCAGCAGCCAAGCCTGGCGGGGGGGCCACTACAATGAGCAGTTCTTC
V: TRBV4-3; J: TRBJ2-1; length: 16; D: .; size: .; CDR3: CASSRGPAGTYNEQFF; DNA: TGCGCCAGCAGCCGGGGGCCAGCGGGGACCTACAATGAGCAGTTCTTC
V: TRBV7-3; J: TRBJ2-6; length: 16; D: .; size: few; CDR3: CASSFTHLSGANVLTF; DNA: TGTGCCAGCAGCTTCACACACCTCTCTGGGGCCAACGTCCTGACTTTC
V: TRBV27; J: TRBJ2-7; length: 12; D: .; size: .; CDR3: CASRRYPYEQYF; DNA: TGTGCCAGCAGGCGCTATCCCTACGAGCAGTACTTC
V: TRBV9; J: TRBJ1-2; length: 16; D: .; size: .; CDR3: CASSPRDQVFGGGYTF; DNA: TGTGCCAGCAGCCCCCGTGACCAGGTCTTTGGAGGGGGCTACACCTTC
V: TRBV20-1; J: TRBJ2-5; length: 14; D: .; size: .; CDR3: CSARVALRRETQYF; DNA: TGCAGTGCTAGAGTGGCGCTTCGACGAGAGACCCAGTACTTC
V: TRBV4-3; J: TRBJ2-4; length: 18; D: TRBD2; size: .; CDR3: CASSQDRGGAPSKNIQYF; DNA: TGCGCCAGCAGCCAAGATCGGGGGGGGGCCCCCAGCAAAAACATTCAGTACTTC
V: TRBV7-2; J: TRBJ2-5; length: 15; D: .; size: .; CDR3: CASSLGAAAWETQYF; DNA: TGTGCCAGCAGCTTAGGGGCAGCGGCCTGGGAGACCCAGTACTTC
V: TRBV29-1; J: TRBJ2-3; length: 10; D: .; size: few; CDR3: CSAGADTQYF; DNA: TGCAGCGCGGGGGCAGATACGCAGTATTTT
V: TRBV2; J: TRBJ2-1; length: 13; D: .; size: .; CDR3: CASRDNGPNEQFF; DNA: TGTGCCAGCCGGGACAACGGCCCCAATGAGCAGTTCTTC
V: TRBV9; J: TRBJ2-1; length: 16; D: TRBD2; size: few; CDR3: CASSDRTSGGYNEQFF; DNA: TGTGCCAGCAGCGACCGGACTAGCGGGGGTTACAATGAGCAGTTCTTC
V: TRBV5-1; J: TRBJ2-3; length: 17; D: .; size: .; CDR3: CASTSGGGLSKGDTQYF; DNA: TGCGCCAGCACCTCTGGAGGGGGCCTCTCGAAAGGAGATACGCAGTATTTT
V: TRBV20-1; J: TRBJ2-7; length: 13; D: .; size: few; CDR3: CSASLGDSYEQYF; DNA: TGCAGTGCTAGCTTAGGGGATTCCTACGAGCAGTACTTC
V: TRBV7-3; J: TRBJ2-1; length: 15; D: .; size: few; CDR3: CASSLSGQSYNEQFF; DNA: TGTGCCAGCAGCTTATCGGGCCAGTCCTACAATGAGCAGTTCTTC
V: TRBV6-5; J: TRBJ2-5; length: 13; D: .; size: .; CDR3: CASSYQDLETQYF; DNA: TGTGCCAGCAGTTACCAGGACTTAGAGACCCAGTACTTC
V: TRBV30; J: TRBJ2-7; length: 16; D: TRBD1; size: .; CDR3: CAWSVQGTGGTDTQYF; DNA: TGTGCCTGGAGTGTACAAGGGACAGGGGGCACAGATACGCAGTACTTC
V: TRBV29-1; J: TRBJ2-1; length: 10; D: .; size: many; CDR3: CSLRENEQFF; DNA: TGCAGCCTAAGGGAGAATGAGCAGTTCTTC
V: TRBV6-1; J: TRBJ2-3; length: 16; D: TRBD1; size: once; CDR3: CASRMRQGGGKDTQYF; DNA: TGTGCCAGCAGGATGAGACAGGGGGGAGGCAAAGATACGCAGTATTTT